The 3 T cell receptor beta chains given below trace back to one sample, sequenced in a study of shared clonotypes between healthy human individuals. Assay: immunoSEQ multiplex PCR; the TCRdb copy retains only in-frame clones and omits some. The sample includes millions of clones, roughly 93% of them seen just once. The sample comprised naive CD4+ T cells from PBMCs. Subset given: CD45RA+ positively selected. Every receptor here comes from a man aged 18-30 years in good health. Some clones in this sample may be carry-over from other donors' samples.

The rearrangement links TRBV7-9 to TRBJ2-2; D possibly corresponds to TRBD1 (5 bases). V was cut by 5 bases and J by 0 bases, with 7 bases left in between. The CDR3 has 14 residues. Germline-derived CDR1 and CDR2 are SEHNR and FQNEAQ (reference sequence). The CDR3 DNA sequence: TGTGCCAGCAGCCTACAGGCGAACACCGGGGAGCTGTTTTTT. It translates to CASSLQANTGELFF.

The V gene is TRBV19, the J gene TRBJ2-1, with unresolved D. CDR1 and CDR2 from the germline V gene are LNHDA and SQIVND (reference sequence). The CDR3 covers 16 residues. V was pared by 1 base and J by 0 bases, with 10 bases between. CDR3 coding DNA: TGTGCCAGTAGTATAGTTCCACGGCGCTCCTACAATGAGCAGTTCTTC. Its protein is CASSIVPRRSYNEQFF.

The CDR3 sequence: CASSSTGTVPSPLHF. For the CDR3, the DNA is TGTGCCAGCAGCTCCACCGGGACAGTCCCTTCACCCCTCCACTTT. The chain employs TRBV7-9 and TRBJ1-6, with TRBD1 matching over 7 bases. The CDR3 runs to 15 residues. V gave up 4 bases and J gave up 9 bases; unmatched junction bases: 9. Germline-derived CDR1 and CDR2 are SEHNR and FQNEAQ (reference sequence). Based on the CDR3 plus reference TRBV7-9 and TRBJ1-6, the full variable domain is DTGVSQNPRHKITKRGQNVTFRCDPISEHNRLYWYRQTLGQGPEFLTYFQNEAQLEKSRLLSDRFSAERPKGSFSTLEIQRTEQGDSAMYLCASSSTGTVPSPLHFGNGTRLTVT.